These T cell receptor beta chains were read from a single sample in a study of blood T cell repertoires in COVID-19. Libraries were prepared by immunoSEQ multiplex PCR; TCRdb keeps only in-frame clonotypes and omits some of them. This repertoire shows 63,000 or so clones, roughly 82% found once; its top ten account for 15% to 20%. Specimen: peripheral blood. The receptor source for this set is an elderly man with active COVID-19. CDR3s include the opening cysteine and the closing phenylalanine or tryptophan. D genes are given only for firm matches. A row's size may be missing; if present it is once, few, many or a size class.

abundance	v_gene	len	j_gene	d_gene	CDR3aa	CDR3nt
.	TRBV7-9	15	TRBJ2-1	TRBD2	CASSLLSGSRNEQFF	TGTGCCAGCAGCTTACTTAGCGGGAGTAGGAATGAGCAGTTCTTC
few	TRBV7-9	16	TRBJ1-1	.	CASSLGAVSVNTEAFF	TGTGCCAGCAGCTTAGGGGCTGTCTCGGTGAACACTGAAGCTTTCTTT
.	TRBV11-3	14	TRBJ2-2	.	CASSLVSRTGELFF	TGTGCCAGCAGCTTAGTGTCGCGCACCGGGGAGCTGTTTTTT
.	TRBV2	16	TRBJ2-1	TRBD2	CASNTLLAGGRNEQFF	TGTGCCAGCAACACCTTACTAGCGGGGGGGCGGAATGAGCAGTTCTTC
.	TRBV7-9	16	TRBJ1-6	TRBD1	CASSSTRDSPNSPLHF	TGTGCCAGCAGCTCAACGCGGGACAGTCCCAATTCACCCCTCCACTTT
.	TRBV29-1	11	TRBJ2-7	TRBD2	CAGTSGYEQYF	TGCGCCGGGACTAGCGGCTACGAGCAGTACTTC
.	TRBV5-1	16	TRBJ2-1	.	CASRMGAQRSYNEQFF	TGCGCCAGCAGGATGGGGGCCCAGAGGTCCTACAATGAGCAGTTCTTC
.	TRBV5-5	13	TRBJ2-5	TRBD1	CASSTDRVETQYF	TGTGCCAGCAGCACGGACAGGGTCGAGACCCAGTACTTC
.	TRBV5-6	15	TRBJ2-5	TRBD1	CASSLQGATKETQYF	TGTGCCAGCAGCTTACAGGGGGCTACAAAAGAGACCCAGTACTTC
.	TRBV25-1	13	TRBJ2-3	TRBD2	CASTSGRTDTQYF	TGTGCCAGTACTAGCGGGAGAACAGATACGCAGTATTTT
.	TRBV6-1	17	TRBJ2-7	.	CASSEARRGYVSYEQYF	TGTGCCAGCAGTGAAGCGCGACGAGGGTACGTGTCCTACGAGCAGTACTTC
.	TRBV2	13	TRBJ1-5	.	CASSLTELQPQHF	TGTGCCAGCAGCCTCACAGAACTTCAGCCCCAGCATTTT
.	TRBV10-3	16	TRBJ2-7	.	CAISGGSGFSSYEQYF	TGTGCCATCAGTGGAGGTTCGGGGTTCAGCTCCTACGAGCAGTACTTC
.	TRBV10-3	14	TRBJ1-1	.	CAISDGGGFGEAFF	TGTGCCATCAGTGATGGGGGGGGCTTTGGTGAAGCTTTCTTT
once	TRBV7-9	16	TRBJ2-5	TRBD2	CASSPTSGRAVETQYF	TGTGCCAGCAGCCCTACTAGCGGGAGGGCCGTGGAGACCCAGTACTTC
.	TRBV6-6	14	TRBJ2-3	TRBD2	CASSFLAAGDTQYF	TGTGCCAGCAGTTTTCTAGCGGCGGGAGATACGCAGTATTTT
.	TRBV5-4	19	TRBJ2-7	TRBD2	CASSSLGLGLAGDSHEQYF	TGTGCCAGCAGCTCATTAGGTTTGGGACTAGCGGGAGATAGTCACGAGCAGTACTTC
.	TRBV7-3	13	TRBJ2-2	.	CASSLAGAGELFF	TGTGCCAGCAGCTTGGCAGGGGCGGGGGAGCTGTTTTTT
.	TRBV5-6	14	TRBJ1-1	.	CASSLNGMNTEAFF	TGTGCCAGCAGCTTGAACGGTATGAACACTGAAGCTTTCTTT
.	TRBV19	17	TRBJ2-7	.	CASSTGILGRSTYEQYF	TGTGCCAGTAGTACCGGTATTCTGGGGAGGTCGACCTACGAGCAGTACTTC
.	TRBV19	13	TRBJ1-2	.	CASSIDIFYGYTF	TGTGCCAGTAGTATCGACATATTCTATGGCTACACCTTC
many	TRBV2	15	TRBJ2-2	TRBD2	CASRWTSFSTGELFF	TGTGCCAGCAGATGGACTAGCTTCAGCACCGGGGAGCTGTTTTTT
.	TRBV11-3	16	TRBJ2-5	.	CASSLGSVGAQETQYF	TGTGCCAGCAGCTTAGGGTCGGTCGGTGCACAAGAGACCCAGTACTTC
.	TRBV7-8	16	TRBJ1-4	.	CASSLAGGATNEKLFF	TGTGCCAGCAGCTTAGCGGGGGGAGCAACTAATGAAAAACTGTTTTTT
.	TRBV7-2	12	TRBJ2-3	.	CASSRDGDTQYF	TGTGCCAGCAGCCGAGATGGAGATACGCAGTATTTT
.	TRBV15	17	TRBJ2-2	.	CATSRDLQSANTGELFF	TGTGCCACCAGCAGAGATCTACAGTCCGCGAACACCGGGGAGCTGTTTTTT
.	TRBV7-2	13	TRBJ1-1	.	CASKQGLNTEAFF	TGTGCCAGCAAACAGGGTTTGAACACTGAAGCTTTCTTT
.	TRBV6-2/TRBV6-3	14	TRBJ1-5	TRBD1	CASSGTGGNQPQHF	TGTGCCAGCAGTGGAACAGGGGGCAATCAGCCCCAGCATTTT
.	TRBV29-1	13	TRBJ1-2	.	CSVEDPGNNGYTF	TGCAGCGTTGAAGATCCAGGGAACAATGGCTACACCTTC
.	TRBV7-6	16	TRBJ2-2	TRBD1	CASSPQTGGNTGELFF	TGTGCCAGCAGCCCCCAGACAGGGGGGAACACCGGGGAGCTGTTTTTT
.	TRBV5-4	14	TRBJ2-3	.	CASSRAGSTDTQYF	TGTGCCAGCTCGCGGGCGGGGAGCACAGATACGCAGTATTTT
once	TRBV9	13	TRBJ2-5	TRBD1	CASSVTGRETQYF	TGTGCCAGCAGCGTGACAGGGAGAGAGACCCAGTACTTC
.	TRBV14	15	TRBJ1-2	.	CASSQDIGGNYGYTF	TGTGCCAGCAGCCAAGATATAGGGGGTAACTATGGCTACACCTTC
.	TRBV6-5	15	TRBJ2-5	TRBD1	CASSNRQGAQETQYF	TGTGCCAGCAGTAATAGACAGGGTGCACAAGAGACCCAGTACTTC
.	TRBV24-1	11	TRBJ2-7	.	CATSDQDEQYF	TGTGCCACCAGTGATCAGGACGAGCAGTACTTC
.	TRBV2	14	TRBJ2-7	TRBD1	CASSVGQGSYEQYF	TGTGCCAGCAGCGTCGGACAGGGGTCCTACGAGCAGTACTTC
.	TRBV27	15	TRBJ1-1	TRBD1	CASSLGQGWTTEAFF	TGTGCCAGCAGTTTAGGACAGGGTTGGACCACTGAAGCTTTCTTT
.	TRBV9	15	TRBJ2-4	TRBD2	CASSASGSRSNIQYF	TGTGCCAGCAGCGCTAGCGGGAGTCGTTCAAACATTCAGTACTTC
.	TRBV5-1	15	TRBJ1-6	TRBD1	CASSPVTGPRSPLHF	TGCGCCAGCAGCCCAGTGACAGGGCCGAGGTCACCCCTCCACTTT
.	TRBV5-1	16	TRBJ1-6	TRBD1	CASSLAGQGAGSPLHF	TGCGCCAGCAGCTTGGCGGGACAGGGTGCCGGTTCACCCCTCCACTTT
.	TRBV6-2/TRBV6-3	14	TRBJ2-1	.	CASSPRRGGDEQFF	TGTGCCAGCAGCCCCCGGCGAGGGGGGGATGAGCAGTTCTTC